Given below is one T cell receptor (beta chain) in context. Its specificity is not known. The junction shows a germline mismatch at one end, possibly a read error. Reverse transcription of around 0.45 ug total RNA with a constant-region primer produced TCR beta cDNA. Three nested multiplex PCR rounds, a slightly modified ARM-PCR, produced the libraries for TCR beta. PCR rounds one and two used TRBV1-TRBV30 forward primers with a C-beta reverse primer for 10 cycles each. Each CDR3 protein is one row after TCRdb ran MiXCR on the multiplex PCR reads. The sample lists 150,000 to 200,000 distinct CDR3 sequences; 65% were seen once. The CDR3 totals 12 residues. These data belong to a study of tumor-infiltrating lymphocytes in primary liver carcinoma. As for the study in general: Subjects consisted of male and female patients aged 30 to 69 years. Broader study findings: Significantly larger top-250-clone fractions were found in tumors than in blood (p = 0.039). Less overlap was seen in tumor-adjacent and tumor-blood pairs than in tumor region pairs.

Blood RNA was derived from unsorted whole blood, and germline DNA was extracted too. Sample: peripheral blood. The clonotype comes from an older woman with primary liver carcinoma and hepatitis B virus infection. The V call is TRBV12-3 or TRBV12-4, the J call TRBJ2-1; D is uncertain. In DNA form, the CDR3 reads TGTGCCGGCAGTGAATTAGCAAATGAGCAGTTCTTC. Translation: CAGSELANEQFF.